This T cell receptor (beta chain) was identified in a study of cytomegalovirus exposure and HLA in healthy donors. V shed 1 base and J shed 0 bases, with 13 bases lying between them. Germline loops: CDR1 MGHRA, CDR2 YSYEKL. CDR3 length: 17 residues. The PCR ran on 60 Vbeta and 13 Jbeta primers. Repertoires were generated with immunoSEQ multiplex PCR, while TCRdb's copy carries only in-frame clones and drops some. The top ten clones hold approximately 2% of a sample with 150,000 to 200,000 clones, roughly 80% of them seen once. The chain carries TRBV4-1 and TRBJ1-3; D perhaps matches TRBD1 (6 bases). This TCR was recovered from a female donor in good health and CMV-seronegative. The sequenced sample was PBMCs. The CDR3 loop reads CASSQGRQGISGNTIYF. DNA for the CDR3: TGCGCCAGCAGCCAAGGACGCCAGGGGATCTCTGGAAACACCATATATTTT.